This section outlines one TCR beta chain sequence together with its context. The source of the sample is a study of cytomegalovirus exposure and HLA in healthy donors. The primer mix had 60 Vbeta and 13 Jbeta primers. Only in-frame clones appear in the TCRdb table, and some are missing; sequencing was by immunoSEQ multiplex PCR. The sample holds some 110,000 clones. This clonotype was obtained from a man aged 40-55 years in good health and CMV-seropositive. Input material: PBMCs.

In nucleotides, the CDR3 is TGTGCCAGCAGTTTACCCCGAATCGCTAGCGGTCCAAAGCTCACCGGGGAGCTGTTTTTT. It codes for CASSLPRIASGPKLTGELFF. The J gene is TRBJ2-2, the V gene TRBV27; TRBD2 matches 7 bases. The germline gives CDR1 MNHEY, CDR2 SMNVEV (reference sequence). V trimming: 2 bases; J trimming: 4 bases; junction bases outside the gene matches: 19. CDR3 length equals 20 residues.